One sample yielded the 2 T cell receptor beta chains listed below, sequenced in a study of cytomegalovirus exposure and HLA in healthy donors. Amplification used 60 Vbeta primers and 13 Jbeta primers. Libraries were prepared by immunoSEQ multiplex PCR; TCRdb keeps only in-frame clonotypes and omits some of them. The sample shows about 270,000 clones, roughly 70% of them seen only once. Sequencing was done on a sample of PBMCs. These receptors were collected from a female donor in good health and CMV-seronegative.

The V call is TRBV7-9, the J call TRBJ2-3; TRBD1 is a possible D gene (6 bases). The CDR3 loop spans 16 amino acids. V dropped 1 base and J dropped 1 base, with 12 bases sitting between them. Looked up from germline, CDR1 is SEHNR and CDR2 is FQNEAQ (reference sequence). CDR3 loop: CASSLEQGRGTDTQYF. The CDR3 nucleotides read TGTGCCAGCAGCTTAGAACAGGGACGGGGCACAGATACGCAGTATTTT.

The chain recombines TRBV7-9 with TRBJ1-2; unclear D gene. Germline V gene sequence: CDR1 SEHNR, CDR2 FQNEAQ (reference sequence). Trimming pared 7 bases from V and 5 bases from J, leaving 14 bases between. The CDR3 is made up of 13 amino acids. The CDR3 DNA reads TGTGCCAGCACGGGTTCCCTTTTTTATGGCTACACCTTC. Protein product: CASTGSLFYGYTF.